This TCR beta chain derives from a study of STAT3 mutations in large granular lymphocyte leukemia (dated by TCRdb to the late 2010s). Describing the broader study: About half of the T-LGLL patients who underwent longitudinal sequencing carried canonical activating STAT3 mutations. Over half of the T-LGLL patients were given one or more immunosuppressive therapy regimens, and less than 45% of those treated had a hematologic response. Serial deep sequencing of TCRbeta CDR3 and STAT3 was performed in patients with T-cell large granular lymphocyte leukemia to reconstruct clonal hierarchy and dynamics. More than 15 representative T-LGLL cases were selected from an initial cohort of under 250 LGL patients for longitudinal TCRbeta and STAT3 sequencing. As controls within the study, a couple of patients with natural killer LGL leukemia were also sequenced longitudinally. Patients were sequenced at around 4 time points on average, with the number of samplings per patient ranging from 2 to 8.

DNA was extracted from blood mononuclear cells, with the same DNA used for both TCR and STAT3 sequencing. A remark on this clone: Its antigen is still unknown. One base away there is no much larger clone; base qualities are not given.

General findings and caveats noted by the study authors: Dominant TCR clone burden was found to exceed STAT3 mutant burden in several patients, suggesting that STAT3 mutation arose secondarily within a pre-expanded clone. Every T-LGLL patient showed at least one immunodominant TCRbeta clonotype, and about half showed multiple immunodominant subclonotypes. TCR clonotype switching after therapy was observed in 6 of 18 patients, and all newly emerging clones were found to be STAT3 wild type. Because no samples were available when a clone first appeared, clonal expansion was inferred from samplings taken at other points. Because codominant clonotypes persisted in some patients, a small but highly pathogenic clone may have been missed. Variable intervals between samplings and differing treatment regimens complicated linking therapy response to changes in TCR clonal burden.

TCRbeta libraries were sequenced on an Illumina MiSeq, and an average of about 41,000 productive templates per sample was obtained. Using multiplex PCR amplification, the immunoSEQ assay generated the TCRbeta CDR3 libraries. In the paper's pipeline: Repertoire diversity was calculated as previously defined, and values close to 0 indicated extremely monoclonal samples. TCRdb obtained this table from immuneACCESS and retained in-frame rearrangements with V and J assigned. These tables miss some clones; where compared with another copy, unresolved V genes account for less than half of the shortfall, and the remainder is unexplained. V and J calls and clone size are as listed in that table; D and trimming were resolved from the DNA. This sample lists fewer than 20,000 clones; over 90% were detected once. Of the sample, 8.7% is held by the ten largest clones. The TCR originated in a woman in her fifties or sixties with T-cell large granular lymphocyte leukemia. Some clones in this sample may be carry-over from other donors' samples. The age is the age at diagnosis. Specimen: peripheral blood mononuclear cells.

The sequence in DNA is TGCAGCGGAGGGAACAGGAACAATGGCTACACCTTC. Its translation reads: CSGGNRNNGYTF. The chain is assembled from TRBV29-1 and TRBJ1-2; TRBD1 is possibly the D segment (5 matching bases). CDR1 and CDR2 were assigned from the germline V gene as SQVTM and ANQGSEA. The CDR3, from cysteine to phenylalanine, totals 12 residues. The read is trimmed to its CDR3 DNA, 36 bases read in frame from base 1. The junction carries 15 bases between V and J, which are trimmed by 7 bases and 6 bases respectively.